This T cell receptor (beta chain) originates from a study of neurological immune-mediated disorders. Study-level points and caveats: Subjects shared no identical expanded-clone CDR3 amino acid sequences, suggesting private TCR-beta repertoires in all groups.

Time point defined: longitudinal time-point 3. The unsorted libraries were prepared from 2 million PBMCs (stored at -80 C). This clonotype was seen many times. As yet, its antigen is unknown. The ends were cut back, 2 bases at V and 9 bases at J, with 18 bases in the middle. Germline CDR1 is SGHKS and CDR2 is YYEKEE (reference sequence). The CDR3 is 15 residues long. Using its own MiXCR run on the 5' RACE reads, TCRdb lists one record per CDR3 protein. The data show more than 95,000 distinct CDR3 sequences, with roughly a tenth seen just once and more than 2.5% held by the top ten. Sample: PBMCs. V usage is TRBV5-5 and J usage is TRBJ2-1; D call uncertain. The TCR comes from a female donor with HTLV-1-associated myelopathy (HAM/TSP). The CDR3 protein is CASSLRHQPSGEQFF. CDR3 bases: TGTGCCAGCAGCTTAAGACACCAACCATCCGGTGAGCAGTTCTTC.